This TCR beta chain came from a study of OX40 agonist ivuxolimab in advanced cancers. V lost 5 bases, J lost 8 bases, and 16 bases lay in between. The CDR3 covers 14 residues. CDR1 is MDHEN and CDR2 is SYDVKM in the germline V gene. Repertoires were generated with immunoSEQ multiplex PCR, while TCRdb's copy carries only in-frame clones and drops some. The table includes about 86,000 clones, roughly 92% detected once. Material: CD4+ or CD8+ T cells sorted from blood, obtained in a trial of the OX40 agonist ivuxolimab. This chain uses TRBV28 with TRBJ1-5; no clear D. This TCR derives from an adult with an advanced solid tumor such as melanoma, head and neck, liver or kidney cancer. The CDR3 region has the DNA TGTGCCAGCAGTGATTCTTTGGGTTGGGAGCCCCAGCATTTT. Amino acids: CASSDSLGWEPQHF.